This T cell receptor (beta chain) was recovered during a study of blood T cells in healthy people across ages. Germline V CDR1 and CDR2: SEHNR, FQNEAQ (reference sequence). This CDR3 has 13 amino acids. With 5 bases removed from V and 7 bases from J, the gap between germline ends came to 12 bases. Primed by a sample-barcoded 5' primer and a J-beta primer mix, a second PCR proceeded for 7 to 11 cycles. Sequencing of every sample gave 2.5 million or more CDR3-containing paired-end reads. TCRdb re-called the 5' RACE reads with MiXCR, one entry per CDR3 protein. The sample has hundreds of thousands of distinct CDR3 sequences; around 50% are singletons. Healthy individuals of Caucasian origin from Russia, aged roughly 6 to 100, served as donors. The amount of total RNA extracted per sample was at least 6 micrograms.

The clonotype was recovered from a man aged 35-49 years in good health. The gene calls are TRBV7-9 and TRBJ2-1; TRBD1 is a possible D gene (5 bases). Material: blood. The CDR3 DNA reads TGTGCCAGCAGCCCCTCAGGGTTGAATGAGCAGTTCTTC. Translating gives CASSPSGLNEQFF.